This TCR beta chain was recorded in a study of beta chain features in type 1 diabetes. The study's findings and limits: Short templates might get an advantage during PCR, and this would be equal in patients and controls.

Remarks on this clone: The target antigen is unknown.

The CDR3 has 13 residues. J gave up 7 bases and V 2 bases, and 2 bases lay outside the gene matches. The germline V gene encodes CDR1 LGHNA and CDR2 YSLEER. Investigators reverse transcribed all isolated RNA, so they sequenced expressed TCRB transcripts. Assay used: immunoSEQ multiplex PCR; TCRdb lists only in-frame clones, some missing. The sample shows about 320,000 clones, 13% to 15% of them seen only once. The V gene is TRBV4-3, the J gene TRBJ2-1, with 7 bases lining up with TRBD2. Sequencing was carried out using central memory CD4+ T cells from blood. The origin of this receptor is a man aged 30-40 years in good health. CDR3 protein: CASSQTSANEQFF. The CDR3 region has the DNA TGCGCCAGCAGCCAAACTAGCGCTAATGAGCAGTTCTTC.